The next 30 T cell receptor beta chains were all read from a single sample in a study of tumor and adjacent non-tumor tissue in lung cancer. The template was RNA from unsorted bulk tissue. A modified ARM-PCR protocol with three rounds of nested PCR amplified TCRbeta. TCRdb re-derived calls from the multiplex PCR reads in MiXCR, one entry per CDR3 protein. The top ten clones hold about 22% of a sample with 120,000 or so distinct CDR3 sequences, 84% of them seen once. Sequencing was done on a sample of lung tumor tissue. These receptors came from a man aged 70 or older with non-small cell lung cancer.

To note about this clonotype: At one of its ends the junction is not consistent with the germline gene, which may arise from a read error. The chain joins TRBV6-1 to TRBJ1-2; 7 nucleotides match TRBD1. CDR3 length equals 14 residues. CDR1 MNHNS and CDR2 SASEGT come from the germline V gene. DNA of the CDR3: TGTGTCAGCAGTGTGGGATTGACAGGGATAGGCTACACCTTC. Protein product: CVSSVGLTGIGYTF.

The gene calls are TRBV5-1 and TRBJ2-5; D ambiguous. V gave up 7 bases and J gave up 1 base, with 8 bases separating them. This CDR3 spans 12 amino acids. Germline V CDR1 and CDR2: SGHRS, YFSETQ. The CDR3 loop reads CASRPTQETQYF. The CDR3 bases are TGCGCCAGCCGCCCAACCCAAGAGACCCAGTACTTC.

On this clonotype: At one of its ends the junction is not consistent with the germline gene, which may arise from a read error. This chain links TRBV29-1 with TRBJ1-2; unclear D gene. CDR1 is SQVTM and CDR2 is ANQGSEA in the germline V gene. The CDR3 is 13 residues long. The chain's CDR3 is CHVLQTGAYGYAF. The DNA for the CDR3 is TGCCACGTTCTCCAGACGGGAGCCTATGGCTACGCCTTC.

Comments on this clonotype: A read error may account for a junction end that differs from germline. The chain uses TRBV11-2 and TRBJ2-1, with D perhaps TRBD1 or TRBD2 (5 bases each). The J call may not be correct, given that the DNA end is closer to TRBJ2-7. The CDR3 consists of 14 residues. Germline V gene data show CDR1 as SGHAT and CDR2 as FQNNGV. This CDR3 is CASSLARQFNEQYF. CDR3 bases: TGTGCCAGTAGCTTAGCGAGACAGTTCAATGAGCAGTACTTC.

V gene TRBV11-2 combines with J gene TRBJ2-7; D is ambiguous. Trimming removed 2 bases from V and 7 bases from J, with 9 bases in between. The CDR3 consists of 12 residues. Germline assignment: CDR1 SGHAT and CDR2 FQNNGV. CDR3 residues: CASSLSVPEQYF. CDR3 nucleotide sequence: TGTGCCAGCAGCTTATCGGTGCCGGAGCAGTACTTC.

The rearrangement uses TRBV4-1 and TRBJ2-7, with 8 bases aligning to TRBD1. CDR3 size: 14 residues. In germline, CDR1 is MGHRA, CDR2 YSYEKL. V lost 10 bases, J lost 10 bases, and 18 bases stayed unmatched. The CDR3 DNA reads as TGCGCCAACAGTCTCCGGGACAGGAACTGCGAACAGTACTTC. This translates into CANSLRDRNCEQYF.

Notes on this clonotype: A much bigger clone sits one base away, suggesting this may be a read error. The conserved final phenylalanine or tryptophan is absent from the CDR3, which likely points to a read error. The chain uses TRBV5-1 and TRBJ2-7; TRBD2 agrees at 7 bases. The length of the CDR3 is 15 residues. V lost 0 bases to trimming and J lost 4 bases; unmatched junction nucleotides: 7. Germline lookup yields CDR1 SGHRS and CDR2 YFSETQ. CDR3 in amino acids: CASSLVVGGGYEQYL. CDR3 bases: TGCGCCAGCAGCTTGGTTGTGGGGGGGGGATACGAGCAGTACTTA.

The chain employs TRBV11-3 and TRBJ2-3; D might be TRBD2 (5 bases). From germline, CDR1 is SGHNT and CDR2 YENEEA. The V end lost 7 bases, the J end lost 5 bases, and 19 bases lay between the germline ends. This CDR3 spans 15 amino acids. CDR3 loop: CASNSGVVGVDTQYF. The CDR3 DNA is TGTGCCAGCAACTCTGGAGTGGTCGGGGTAGATACGCAGTATTTT.

With respect to this clonotype: At one end the junction does not follow the germline gene, possibly because of a read error. The chain joins TRBV10-3 to TRBJ1-2; D call uncertain. The germline V gene encodes CDR1 ENHRY and CDR2 SYGVKD. This CDR3 contains 13 residues. The CDR3 here is CVISESHDYGYIF. In DNA form, the CDR3 reads TGTGTCATCAGTGAGTCTCATGACTATGGCTACATCTTC.

A remark on this clonotype: One end of the junction is discordant with germline, which a read error may explain. This chain uses TRBV6-5 with TRBJ2-5; D is uncertain. The germline gives CDR1 MNHEY, CDR2 SVGAGI. This CDR3 has 14 residues. The CDR3 DNA sequence: TGTGTCAGCAGCCGATCGGCAGTCTGGGAAACCCAGTACTTC. Translation: CVSSRSAVWETQYF.

Worth noting for this clonotype: An end of the junction does not agree with germline; a read error may underlie this. The chain's CDR3 is CASRESSHDEQSF. The CDR3 DNA reads as TGTGCCAGCAGAGAGTCCAGCCACGATGAGCAGTCCTTC. The chain combines TRBV6-5 with TRBJ2-1, with D hard to call. CDR1 MNHEY and CDR2 SVGAGI come from the germline V gene. The CDR3 runs to 13 residues.

This clonotype has more than one count but fewer than ten. As the CDR3 is not closed by the conserved phenylalanine or tryptophan, this likely results from a read error. J is TRBJ2-3 and V is TRBV11-3; D is unclear. This CDR3 has 14 amino acids. Germline values: CDR1 SGHNT, CDR2 YENEEA. V shed 3 bases and J shed 4 bases, with 11 bases lying between them. The CDR3 DNA sequence: TGTGCCAGCAGCTTCGGCGTACACGCAGATACGCAGTATTTG. Protein: CASSFGVHADTQYL.

A remark on this clonotype: A read error may account for a junction end that differs from germline. The V gene is TRBV29-1, the J gene TRBJ1-2; the D gene is possibly TRBD1 (5 bases). The CDR3 contains 13 residues. Germline lookup yields CDR1 SQVTM and CDR2 ANQGSEA. The CDR3 loop is CSVEKQGFHGYIF. DNA for the CDR3: TGCAGCGTTGAAAAGCAGGGCTTCCATGGCTACATCTTC.

Regarding this clonotype: One junction end disagrees with the germline gene, perhaps due to a read error. The chain uses TRBV6-6 and TRBJ2-2; 8 bases are shared with TRBD1. This CDR3 spans 19 amino acids. CDR1 and CDR2 from the germline V gene are MNHNY and SVGAGI (reference sequence). CDR3 DNA: TGTGCCAGCAGTTACGCAAACTTCGATTGGACAGGGCCCACAGGGGTGCTGTTTTTT. It translates to CASSYANFDWTGPTGVLFF.

The V and J genes are TRBV6-2 or TRBV6-3 and TRBJ2-7; tentatively, D is TRBD1 (5 bases). This CDR3 comprises 15 residues. The germline V and J ends were trimmed by 10 bases and 6 bases, with 25 bases remaining between them. Germline CDR1 and CDR2: MNHEY and SVGEGT. Here the CDR3 reads CATRPSGFRATEQYF. The DNA for the CDR3 is TGTGCCACCAGACCCTCAGGGTTCCGTGCGACCGAGCAGTACTTC.

As to this clonotype: Relative to the germline gene, one junction end is altered; a read error may explain this. This sequence joins TRBV6-1 and TRBJ1-1; no clear D. The CDR3 is 14 amino acids. CDR1 is MNHNS, CDR2 SASEGT, per germline. DNA of the CDR3: TGTGCCAACAGTGTCGGGCGTATAAACAATGAAGTTTTCTTT. As protein: CANSVGRINNEVFF.

The chain couples TRBV21-1 to TRBJ2-7; the table's D call, TRBD1, was not checked against the DNA. TRBV21-1 is recorded as a pseudogene. The CDR3 sequence is 14 residues long. The CDR3 sequence is CASSPRQVVYEQYF. The CDR3 DNA follows: TGTGCCAGCAGCCCCCGACAGGTGGTCTACGAGCAGTACTTC.

Remarks on this clonotype: At one of its ends the junction is not consistent with the germline gene, which may arise from a read error. The chain links TRBV7-8 to TRBJ1-1, with TRBD1 identical over 12 bases. Germline-derived CDR1 and CDR2 are SGHVS and FQNEAQ. This CDR3 has 17 amino acids. The CDR3 bases are TGTGCCTGCAGCCCGCGGGACAGGGGGCACAGGAACACTGAAGCTTTCTTT. This translates into CACSPRDRGHRNTEAFF.

Turning to this clonotype: Sequence at one end of the junction differs from germline and may be a read error. This sequence joins TRBV6-6 and TRBJ1-1, with D uncertain. This CDR3 region has 12 residues. CDR1 is MNHNY and CDR2 is SVGAGI in the germline V gene (reference sequence). CDR3 amino acids: CVSSQEGSGAFF. The CDR3 nucleotides are TGTGTCAGCAGTCAGGAGGGTAGCGGAGCTTTCTTT.

As regards this clonotype: Since a much larger clone is just one base distant, this may be a read error. The gene calls are TRBV5-1 and TRBJ1-1; the D is unclear. The CDR3 totals 14 residues. CDR1 and CDR2 from the germline V gene are SGHRS and YFSETQ. Trimming cost V 1 base and J 2 bases, with 9 bases left between them. CDR3 loop: CASSLFGINTEAFF. CDR3 in DNA: TGCGCCAGCAGCTTGTTTGGGATCAACACTGAAGCTTTCTTT.

As for this clonotype: The junction and the germline gene differ at one end; a read error may be behind it. This chain links TRBV12-5 with TRBJ1-5, with TRBD1 as a possible D gene (5 bases). The CDR3 is 13 amino acids. The germline V gene has CDR1 LGHNT and CDR2 FRNRAP. The CDR3 DNA follows: TGTGCTACTGGTTTTGACAGAAATCAGCCGCAGTGTTTT. Amino acid sequence: CATGFDRNQPQCF.

Worth noting for this clonotype: The missing conserved phenylalanine or tryptophan at the end of this CDR3 makes a read error likely. The chain couples TRBV11-1 to TRBJ2-7; possibly TRBD2 for D (5 bases). Per the germline V gene, CDR1 is SGHAT and CDR2 is FQDESV (reference sequence). The CDR3 is made up of 14 amino acids. DNA of the CDR3: TGTGCCAGCAGCTTAGGGGGTAGCGATTACGAACAGTACCTC. This sequence encodes CASSLGGSDYEQYL.

By proportion, this clonotype is medium-sized (0.01 to 0.1%). The chain combines TRBV29-1 with TRBJ2-2, with D unclear. The length of the CDR3 is 12 residues. Germline V lookup: CDR1 SQVTM, CDR2 ANQGSEA. Trimming shortened V by 5 bases and J by 1 base, and 5 bases separated the two germline ends. The CDR3 nucleotides are TGCAGCGTTCTGGGGAACACCGGGGAGCTGTTTTTT. Translation: CSVLGNTGELFF.

The V call is TRBV20-1, the J call TRBJ2-7, with D unclear. This CDR3 spans 12 amino acids. Germline V lookup: CDR1 DFQATT, CDR2 SNEGSKA (reference sequence). Trimming took off 6 bases at V and 6 bases at J, with 15 bases between the two ends. The CDR3 sequence is CSAIPPGGEQYF. The CDR3 coding sequence is TGCAGTGCCATACCCCCTGGCGGCGAGCAGTACTTC.

Worth noting for this clonotype: This likely comes from a read error, as the CDR3 has no conserved phenylalanine or tryptophan at its end. The genes are TRBV5-1 and TRBJ1-1, with D possibly matching TRBD1 (6 bases). Germline V gene sequence: CDR1 SGHRS, CDR2 YFSETQ. Trimming stripped 4 bases from V and 1 base from J, with 11 bases between. The CDR3 consists of 14 residues. The CDR3 loop reads CASSMDSQNTEAFI. In DNA form, the CDR3 reads TGCGCCAGCAGCATGGACAGCCAGAACACTGAAGCTTTCATT.

To note about this clonotype: One base away lies a much larger clone, so this may be a sequencing read error. This CDR3 is missing its conserved last phenylalanine or tryptophan, likely due to a read error. The chain links TRBV6-5 to TRBJ2-2, with TRBD1 matching over 9 bases. CDR3 size: 14 residues. Looked up from germline, CDR1 is MNHEY and CDR2 is SVGAGI. Trimming at V came to 10 bases and at J to 8 bases, leaving 11 bases not matched to a gene. The CDR3 DNA is TGTGCCATCCCGGGACAGGGAGGGTCAGGGGAGCTGTTTTTA. It is translated as CAIPGQGGSGELFL.

Of note for this clonotype: Mismatch with germline at one junction end may stem from a read error. This sequence joins TRBV11-3 and TRBJ2-1; 8 nucleotides line up with TRBD2. The CDR3 is 15 amino acids. Germline V gene data show CDR1 as SGHNT and CDR2 as YENEEA. The CDR3 reads CGSSLVREGPNEQFF. In DNA, the CDR3 is TGTGGCAGCAGCTTAGTACGGGAGGGCCCGAATGAGCAGTTCTTC.

As regards this clonotype: Here the CDR3 omits its conserved ending phenylalanine or tryptophan, so a read error is the likely source. The chain links TRBV12-3 or TRBV12-4 to TRBJ2-1, with a possible D match to TRBD2 (6 bases). Trimming removed 4 bases at V and 5 bases at J, with 21 bases between. The CDR3 loop spans 17 amino acids. CDR3 bases: TGTGCCAGCAGTTCCGGGGGTGGTGGGACCATCCACAATGAGCAGTTCTTA. Its protein product is CASSSGGGGTIHNEQFL.

Concerning this clonotype itself: A read error is possible here, since a much larger clone lies one base away. The DNA of the CDR3 is TGCAATGCTGACAGGGGTCTTGCCTACGAGCAGTACTTC. Its protein is CNADRGLAYEQYF. The rearrangement uses TRBV20-1 and TRBJ2-7; 8 bases line up with TRBD1. Germline V gene lookup returns CDR1 DFQATT and CDR2 SNEGSKA (reference sequence). The CDR3 totals 13 residues.

This clonotype was picked up one time. The chain links TRBV11-3 to TRBJ2-7; D may be TRBD1 (5 bases). This CDR3 contains 15 residues. With 9 bases removed from V and 8 bases from J, the gap between germline ends came to 26 bases. From germline, CDR1 is SGHNT and CDR2 YENEEA. CDR3 sequence: CASSPMTVSVYKQYF. DNA of the CDR3: TGTGCCAGTAGCCCTATGACAGTTTCCGTGTACAAGCAGTACTTC.